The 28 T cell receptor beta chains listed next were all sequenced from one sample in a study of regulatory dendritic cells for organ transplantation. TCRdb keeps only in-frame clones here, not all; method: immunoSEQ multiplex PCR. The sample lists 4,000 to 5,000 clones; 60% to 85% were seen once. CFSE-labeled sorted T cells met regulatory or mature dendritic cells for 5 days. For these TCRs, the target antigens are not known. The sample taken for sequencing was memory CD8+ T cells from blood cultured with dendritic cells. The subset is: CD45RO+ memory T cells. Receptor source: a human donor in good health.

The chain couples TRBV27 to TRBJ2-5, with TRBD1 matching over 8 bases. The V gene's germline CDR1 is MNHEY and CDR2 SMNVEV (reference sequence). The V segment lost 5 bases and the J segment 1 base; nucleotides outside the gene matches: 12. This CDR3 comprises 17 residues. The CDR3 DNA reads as TGTGCCAGCAGTCCTCAACAGGGGGAGGTAATCCAAGAGACCCAGTACTTC. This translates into CASSPQQGEVIQETQYF.

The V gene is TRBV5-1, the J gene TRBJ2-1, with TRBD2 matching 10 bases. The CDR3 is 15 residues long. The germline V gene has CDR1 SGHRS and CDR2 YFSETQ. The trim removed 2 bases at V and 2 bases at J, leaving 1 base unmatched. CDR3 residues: CASSLGLAAYNEQFF. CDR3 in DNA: TGCGCCAGCAGCTTAGGACTAGCGGCCTACAATGAGCAGTTCTTC. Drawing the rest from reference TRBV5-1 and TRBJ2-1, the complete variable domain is KAGVTQTPRYLIKTRGQQVTLSCSPISGHRSVSWYQQTPGQGLQFLFEYFSETQRNKGNFPGRFSGRQFSNSRSEMNVSTLELGDSALYLCASSLGLAAYNEQFFGPGTRLTVL.

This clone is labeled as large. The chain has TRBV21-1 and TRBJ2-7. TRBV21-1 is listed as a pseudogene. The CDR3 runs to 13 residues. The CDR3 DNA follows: TGTGCCAGCAGCAGAGATCCAGTCTACGAGCAGTACTTC. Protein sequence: CASSRDPVYEQYF.

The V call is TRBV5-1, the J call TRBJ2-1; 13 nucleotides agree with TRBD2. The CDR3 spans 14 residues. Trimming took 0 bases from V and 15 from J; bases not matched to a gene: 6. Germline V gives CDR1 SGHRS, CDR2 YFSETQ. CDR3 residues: CASSLETSGRFGFF. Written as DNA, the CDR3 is TGCGCCAGCAGCTTGGAGACTAGCGGGAGGTTCGGGTTCTTC.

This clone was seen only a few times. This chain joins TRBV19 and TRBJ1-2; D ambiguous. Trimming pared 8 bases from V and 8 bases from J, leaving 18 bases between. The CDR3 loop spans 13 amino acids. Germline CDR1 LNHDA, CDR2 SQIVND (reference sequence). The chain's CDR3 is CASGSISIVGYTF. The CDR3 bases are TGTGCCAGTGGTTCAATCAGTATCGTGGGCTACACCTTC.

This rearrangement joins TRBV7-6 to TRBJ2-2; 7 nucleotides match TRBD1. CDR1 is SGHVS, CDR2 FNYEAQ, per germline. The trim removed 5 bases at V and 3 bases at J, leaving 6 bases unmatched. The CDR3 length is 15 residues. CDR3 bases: TGTGCCAGCAGCCCGGGACAGCTTTACACCGGGGAGCTGTTTTTT. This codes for CASSPGQLYTGELFF.

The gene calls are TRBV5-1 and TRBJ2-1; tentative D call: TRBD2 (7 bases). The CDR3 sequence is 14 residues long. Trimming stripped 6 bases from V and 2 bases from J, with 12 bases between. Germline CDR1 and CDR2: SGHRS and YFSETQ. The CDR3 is CASIGGPTYNEQFF. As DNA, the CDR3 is TGCGCCAGCATCGGGGGGCCTACCTACAATGAGCAGTTCTTC.

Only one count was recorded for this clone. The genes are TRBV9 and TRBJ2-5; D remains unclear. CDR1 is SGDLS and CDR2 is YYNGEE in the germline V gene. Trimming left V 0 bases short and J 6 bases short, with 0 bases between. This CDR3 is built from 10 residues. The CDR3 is CASSVETQYF. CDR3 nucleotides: TGTGCCAGCAGCGTAGAGACCCAGTACTTC.

The CDR3 bases are TGCGCCAGCAGTGAAGGGTTACAAGCTTTCTTT. Translating gives CASSEGLQAFF. The gene calls are TRBV10-2 and TRBJ1-1; D ambiguous. The germline gives CDR1 WSHSY, CDR2 SAAADI. V lost 3 bases and J 9 bases, leaving 8 bases between the germline ends. The CDR3 runs to 11 residues.

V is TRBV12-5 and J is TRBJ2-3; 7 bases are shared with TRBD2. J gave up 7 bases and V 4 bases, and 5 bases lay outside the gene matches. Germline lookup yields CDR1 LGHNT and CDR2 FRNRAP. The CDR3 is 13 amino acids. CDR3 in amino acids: CASGSTGGNTQYF. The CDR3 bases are TGTGCTAGTGGTTCGACGGGGGGAAATACGCAGTATTTT.

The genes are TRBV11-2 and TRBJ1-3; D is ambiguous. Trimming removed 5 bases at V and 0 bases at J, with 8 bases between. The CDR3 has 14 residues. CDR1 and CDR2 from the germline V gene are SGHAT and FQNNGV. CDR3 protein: CASSPRDSGNTIYF. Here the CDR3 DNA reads TGTGCCAGCAGCCCGAGAGACTCTGGAAACACCATATATTTT.

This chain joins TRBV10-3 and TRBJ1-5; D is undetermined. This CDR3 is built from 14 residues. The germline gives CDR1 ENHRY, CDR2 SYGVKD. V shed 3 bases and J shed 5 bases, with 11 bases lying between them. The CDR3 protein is CAISDPEPDQPQHF. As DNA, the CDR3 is TGTGCCATCAGTGATCCCGAACCCGATCAGCCCCAGCATTTT.

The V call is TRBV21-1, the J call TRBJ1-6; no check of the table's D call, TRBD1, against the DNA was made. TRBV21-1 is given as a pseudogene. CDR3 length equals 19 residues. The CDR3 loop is CASSKEFKGISSYNSPLHF. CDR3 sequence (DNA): TGTGCCAGCAGCAAAGAATTTAAGGGGATAAGCTCCTATAATTCACCCCTCCACTTT.

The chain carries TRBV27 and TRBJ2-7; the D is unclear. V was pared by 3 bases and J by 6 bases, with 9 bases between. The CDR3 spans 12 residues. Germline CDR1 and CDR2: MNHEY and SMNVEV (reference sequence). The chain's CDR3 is CASSFRPGEQYF. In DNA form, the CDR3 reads TGTGCCAGCAGTTTTCGGCCAGGCGAGCAGTACTTC.

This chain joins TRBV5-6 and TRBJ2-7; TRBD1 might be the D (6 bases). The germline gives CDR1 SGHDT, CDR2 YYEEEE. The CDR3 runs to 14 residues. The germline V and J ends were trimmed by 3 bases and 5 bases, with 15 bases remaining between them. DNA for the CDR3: TGTGCCAGCAGCTCTAACACAGGGATCAACGAGCAGTACTTC. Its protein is CASSSNTGINEQYF.

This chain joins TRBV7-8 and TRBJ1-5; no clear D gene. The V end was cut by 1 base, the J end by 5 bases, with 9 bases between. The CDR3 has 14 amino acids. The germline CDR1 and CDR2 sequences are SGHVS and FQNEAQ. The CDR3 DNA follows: TGTGCCAGCAGCTTAGGTGCAGGATATCAGCCCCAGCATTTT. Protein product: CASSLGAGYQPQHF.

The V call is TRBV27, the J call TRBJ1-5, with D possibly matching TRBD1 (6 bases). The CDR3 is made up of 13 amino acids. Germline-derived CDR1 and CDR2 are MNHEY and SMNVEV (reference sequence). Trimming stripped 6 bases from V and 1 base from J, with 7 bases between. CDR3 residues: CASSQGSNQPQHF. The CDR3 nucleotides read TGTGCCAGCAGCCAGGGGAGCAATCAGCCCCAGCATTTT.

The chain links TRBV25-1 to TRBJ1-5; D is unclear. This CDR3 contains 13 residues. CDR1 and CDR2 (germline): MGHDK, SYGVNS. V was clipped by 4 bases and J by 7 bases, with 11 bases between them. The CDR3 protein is CASSAAPGQPQHF. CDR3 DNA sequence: TGTGCCAGCAGTGCAGCGCCGGGGCAGCCCCAGCATTTT.

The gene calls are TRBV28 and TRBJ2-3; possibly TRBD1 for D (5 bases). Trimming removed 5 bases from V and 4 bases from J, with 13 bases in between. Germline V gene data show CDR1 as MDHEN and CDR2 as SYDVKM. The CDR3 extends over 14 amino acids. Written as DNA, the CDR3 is TGTGCCAGCAGTGCCTTCCAGGGTTCAGATACGCAGTATTTT. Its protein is CASSAFQGSDTQYF.

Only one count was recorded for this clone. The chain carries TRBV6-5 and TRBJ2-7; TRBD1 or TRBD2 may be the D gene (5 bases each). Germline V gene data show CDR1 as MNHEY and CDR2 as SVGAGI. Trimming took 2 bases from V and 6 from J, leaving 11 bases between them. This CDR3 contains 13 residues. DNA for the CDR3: TGTGCCAGCAGTTACCTAGGGGAGTCCGAGCAGTACTTC. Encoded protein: CASSYLGESEQYF.

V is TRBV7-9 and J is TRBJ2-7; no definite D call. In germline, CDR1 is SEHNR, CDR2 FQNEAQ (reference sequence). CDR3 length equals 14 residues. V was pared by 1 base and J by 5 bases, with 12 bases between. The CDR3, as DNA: TGTGCCAGCAGCTTAGGGATTGGGGTCCACGAGCAGTACTTC. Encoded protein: CASSLGIGVHEQYF.

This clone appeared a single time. In nucleotides, the CDR3 is TGTGCCAGCAGCCTACCGCGGGGCGGGGAAAAACTGTTTTTT. Amino acids: CASSLPRGGEKLFF. The chain couples TRBV28 to TRBJ1-4; D possibly corresponds to TRBD1 (5 bases). This CDR3 region has 14 residues. V was pared by 6 bases and J by 8 bases, with 16 bases between. The germline V gene encodes CDR1 MDHEN and CDR2 SYDVKM.

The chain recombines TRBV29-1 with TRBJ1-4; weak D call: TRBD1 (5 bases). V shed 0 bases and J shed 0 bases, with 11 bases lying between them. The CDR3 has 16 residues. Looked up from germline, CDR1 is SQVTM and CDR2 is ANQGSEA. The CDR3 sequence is CSVEERGRATNEKLFF. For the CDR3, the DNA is TGCAGCGTTGAAGAAAGGGGCAGAGCAACTAATGAAAAACTGTTTTTT.

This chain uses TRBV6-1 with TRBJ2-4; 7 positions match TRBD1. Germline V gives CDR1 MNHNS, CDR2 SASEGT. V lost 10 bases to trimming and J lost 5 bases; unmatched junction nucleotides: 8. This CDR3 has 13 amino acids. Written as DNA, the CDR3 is TGTGCCACCACCACAGGGGACCAAAACATTCAGTACTTC. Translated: CATTTGDQNIQYF.

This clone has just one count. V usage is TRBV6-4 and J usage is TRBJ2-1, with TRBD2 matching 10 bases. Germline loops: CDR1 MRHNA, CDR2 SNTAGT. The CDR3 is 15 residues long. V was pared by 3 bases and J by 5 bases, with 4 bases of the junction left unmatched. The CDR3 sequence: CASSEGAGGHNEQFF. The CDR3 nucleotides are TGTGCCAGCAGTGAAGGAGCGGGGGGGCACAATGAGCAGTTCTTC.

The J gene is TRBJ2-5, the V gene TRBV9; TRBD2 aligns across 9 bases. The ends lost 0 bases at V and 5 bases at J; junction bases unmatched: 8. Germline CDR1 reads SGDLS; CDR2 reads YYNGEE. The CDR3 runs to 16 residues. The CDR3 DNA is TGTGCCAGCAGCGTAGGCTTAAGCGGGGGGTGGGAGACCCAGTACTTC. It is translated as CASSVGLSGGWETQYF. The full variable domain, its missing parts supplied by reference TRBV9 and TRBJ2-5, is DSGVTQTPKHLITATGQRVTLRCSPRSGDLSVYWYQQSLDQGLQFLIQYYNGEERAKGNILERFSAQQFPDLHSELNLSSLELGDSALYFCASSVGLSGGWETQYFGPGTRLLVL.

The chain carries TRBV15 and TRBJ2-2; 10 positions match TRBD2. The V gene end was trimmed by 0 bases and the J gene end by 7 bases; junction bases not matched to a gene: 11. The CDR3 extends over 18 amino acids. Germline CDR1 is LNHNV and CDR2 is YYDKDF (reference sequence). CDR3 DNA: TGTGCCACCAGCAGAGATGTGGACAGGACTAGCGGCGACGGGGAGCTGTTTTTT. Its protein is CATSRDVDRTSGDGELFF. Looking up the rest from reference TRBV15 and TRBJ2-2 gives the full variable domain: DAMVIQNPRYQVTQFGKPVTLSCSQTLNHNVMYWYQQKSSQAPKLLFHYYDKDFNNEADTPDNFQSRRPNTSFCFLDIRSPGLGDTAMYLCATSRDVDRTSGDGELFFGEGSRLTVL.

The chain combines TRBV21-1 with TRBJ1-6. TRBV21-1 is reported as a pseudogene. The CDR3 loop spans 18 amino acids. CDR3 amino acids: CDSSRFIATHTPYSPLHF. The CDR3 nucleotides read TGTGACAGCAGCCGGTTTATAGCTACACATACACCATATTCACCCCTCCACTTT.